This is a list of T cell receptor beta chains from one sample in a study of blood T cell repertoires in COVID-19. TCRdb's table, derived via immunoSEQ multiplex PCR, lists solely in-frame clones and lacks some. The sample consists of approximately 130,000 clones, around 88% of them appearing once. The sample taken for sequencing was peripheral blood. The receptors come from a woman aged 45-65 years who had recovered from COVID-19. The CDR3 runs from the conserved cysteine through the conserved F or W. The D gene is left open where the match is weak. Not every row has a clone size; where given, it reads once, few, many or a size class.

15	NA	TRBV11-3	TRBJ1-4	NA	CASRNTRGAGEKLFF	TGTGCCAGCAGAAATACGCGGGGGGCTGGTGAAAAACTGTTTTTT
14	TRBD1	TRBV6-5	TRBJ1-2	NA	CASRRGQGNYGYTF	TGTGCCAGCAGGCGGGGACAGGGTAACTATGGCTACACCTTC
15	NA	TRBV11-2	TRBJ2-7	NA	CASSSLRGGSYEQYF	TGTGCCAGCAGCTCTCTGAGAGGTGGGAGCTACGAGCAGTACTTC
17	NA	TRBV7-2	TRBJ2-1	once	CASSLALLTRAWNEQFF	TGTGCCAGCAGCTTAGCGCTTCTTACGAGGGCGTGGAATGAGCAGTTCTTC
13	NA	TRBV30	TRBJ1-5	NA	CAWNDLGNQPQHF	TGTGCCTGGAACGACTTAGGAAATCAGCCCCAGCATTTT
11	NA	TRBV6-6	TRBJ1-1	few	CASSYMGEAFF	TGTGCCAGCAGTTACATGGGCGAAGCTTTCTTT
15	NA	TRBV6-5	TRBJ1-1	many	CASSYSAGANTEAFF	TGTGCCAGCAGTTACTCCGCAGGGGCGAACACTGAAGCTTTCTTT
14	NA	TRBV30	TRBJ2-7	NA	CAWNRLQSSYEQYF	TGTGCCTGGAATAGACTTCAGAGCTCCTACGAGCAGTACTTC
19	NA	TRBV7-8	TRBJ2-2	NA	CASSLMASSGISIPGELFF	TGTGCCAGCAGCTTAATGGCTAGCTCCGGGATATCTATTCCCGGGGAGCTGTTTTTT
16	NA	TRBV7-8	TRBJ2-2	once	CASSYRQISTSGELFF	TGTGCCAGCAGCTACCGACAGATCTCTACGTCCGGGGAGCTGTTTTTT
16	NA	TRBV4-2	TRBJ1-2	NA	CASSQDRVGVSYGYTF	TGTGCCAGCAGCCAAGACAGGGTCGGTGTAAGCTATGGCTACACCTTC
13	NA	TRBV3-1/TRBV3-2	TRBJ2-7	NA	CASSSGQTYEQYF	TGTGCCAGCAGCTCAGGACAGACCTACGAGCAGTACTTC
15	TRBD2	TRBV11-3	TRBJ2-3	NA	CASTFGAGGTDTQYF	TGTGCCAGCACCTTCGGGGCGGGAGGGACAGATACGCAGTATTTT
21	NA	TRBV21-1	TRBJ2-1	NA	CASSPPPLQGEIVLSYNEQFF	TGTGCCAGCAGCCCACCCCCCTTACAGGGGGAGATTGTACTCTCCTACAATGAGCAGTTCTTC
13	NA	TRBV7-3	TRBJ2-2	NA	CASSLSSTGELFF	TGTGCCAGCAGCTTATCGTCGACCGGGGAGCTGTTTTTT
18	NA	TRBV9	TRBJ2-2	NA	CASSPQPSSRFDTGELFF	TGTGCCAGCAGCCCACAACCCTCTAGCCGCTTCGACACCGGGGAGCTGTTTTTT
14	NA	TRBV25-1	TRBJ1-1	NA	CASSDLARNTEAFF	TGTGCCAGCAGTGACTTAGCCCGAAATACTGAAGCTTTCTTT
13	NA	TRBV27	TRBJ2-7	few	CASANSYSYEQYF	TGTGCCAGCGCGAATTCGTACTCCTACGAGCAGTACTTC
15	NA	TRBV2	TRBJ1-1	NA	CASTRDGGMNTEAFF	TGTGCCAGCACTAGGGACGGGGGGATGAACACTGAAGCTTTCTTT
13	TRBD1	TRBV12-5	TRBJ2-7	NA	CASGLDRGYEQYF	TGTGCTAGTGGGCTGGACAGGGGCTACGAGCAGTACTTC
12	NA	TRBV7-9	TRBJ2-3	NA	CASREGGGTQYF	TGTGCCAGCAGGGAGGGCGGAGGTACGCAGTATTTT
17	TRBD1	TRBV11-3	TRBJ1-2	NA	CASSLMGQGRANYGYTF	TGTGCCAGCAGCTTAATGGGACAGGGGAGGGCTAACTATGGCTACACCTTC